Each of the 31 T cell receptor beta chains below was sequenced from the same sample in a study of CD4 T cells in relation to SARS-CoV-2 and coronaviruses (dated by TCRdb to about 2021). CD4+ T cells from unexposed donors were collected before the COVID-19 pandemic (2011-2018). Libraries were made using the immunoSEQ multiplex PCR assay. The immuneACCESS repertoire file appears here via TCRdb, limited to in-frame rearrangements. These files lack a portion of the clones; in checked studies, under half of the deficit traces to unresolved V genes, and the cause of the others is not known. In this sample the table shows some 65,000 clones, over 70% of which occur a single time. 1.6% of the sample belongs to the ten largest clones. Source material: memory CD4+ T cells from PBMCs. The cell subset or site tag for this specimen amounts to: memory (non-naive) CD4+ T cells. Source of these receptors: a human donor in good health.

In this sample, this clone turned up once. The rearrangement uses TRBV3-1 (or the pseudogene TRBV3-2) and TRBJ1-1; TRBD1 aligns across 8 bases. Germline loops: CDR1 LGHDT, CDR2 YNNKEL (reference sequence). Trimming cost V 4 bases and J 8 bases; bases outside gene matches: 9. The CDR3 loop spans 14 amino acids. The CDR3 DNA follows: TGTGCCAGCAGCCCCTTAGACAGGGGAGGAGAAGCTTTCTTT. Its translation: CASSPLDRGGEAFF.

The rearrangement uses TRBV5-1 and TRBJ2-7; TRBD2 aligns across 10 bases. There are 18 residues in the CDR3. J was trimmed by 0 bases and V by 0 bases; bases with no gene match: 9. CDR1 and CDR2 from the germline V gene are SGHRS and YFSETQ. CDR3 in amino acids: CASSLVASGRRDSYEQYF. CDR3 in DNA: TGCGCCAGCAGCTTGGTTGCTAGCGGGAGAAGGGACTCCTACGAGCAGTACTTC.

The chain uses TRBV5-1 and TRBJ2-7, with TRBD2 matching 10 bases. Germline V CDR1 and CDR2: SGHRS, YFSETQ. The CDR3 is 16 residues long. V was pared by 4 bases and J by 9 bases, with 16 bases of the junction left unmatched. CDR3 loop: CASSPGMLAGALTQYF. The DNA of the CDR3 is TGCGCCAGCAGCCCCGGGATGCTAGCGGGGGCCCTCACGCAGTACTTC.

This chain connects TRBV28 to TRBJ2-3; tentative D call: TRBD2 (7 bases). The germline V gene has CDR1 MDHEN and CDR2 SYDVKM. There are 16 residues in the CDR3. V shed 5 bases and J shed 4 bases, with 19 bases lying between them. CDR3 sequence: CASSRPVKGGADTQYF. As DNA, the CDR3 is TGTGCCAGCAGTCGCCCCGTCAAGGGGGGGGCAGATACGCAGTATTTT. Supplemented by reference TRBV28 and TRBJ2-3, the full variable domain reads DVKVTQSSRYLVKRTGEKVFLECVQDMDHENMFWYRQDPGLGLRLIYFSYDVKMKEKGDIPEGYSVSREKKERFSLILESASTNQTSMYLCASSRPVKGGADTQYFGPGTRLTVL.

V and J are TRBV7-2 and TRBJ1-6; D is ambiguous. The CDR3 loop spans 16 amino acids. The germline V and J ends were trimmed by 5 bases and 0 bases, with 11 bases remaining between them. CDR1 and CDR2 (germline): SGHTA, FQGNSA. In nucleotides, the CDR3 is TGTGCCAGCAGCGCACCAGCCGACTCCTATAATTCACCCCTCCACTTT. As protein: CASSAPADSYNSPLHF.

This chain joins TRBV28 and TRBJ2-5, with D hard to call. CDR3 length: 13 amino acids. In germline, CDR1 is MDHEN, CDR2 SYDVKM. V lost 9 bases, J lost 4 bases, and 15 bases lay in between. The CDR3 region has the DNA TGTGCCAGTGGCCTGAGGATGGGAGAGACCCAGTACTTC. It encodes CASGLRMGETQYF.

The rearrangement uses TRBV7-2 and TRBJ2-1; 12 positions match TRBD2. CDR3 length: 18 residues. V was pared by 5 bases and J by 1 base, with 9 bases of the junction left unmatched. The germline gives CDR1 SGHTA, CDR2 FQGNSA. The CDR3 here is CASSGTSGPQRSYNEQFF. In DNA form, the CDR3 reads TGTGCCAGCAGCGGGACTAGCGGGCCTCAGAGGTCCTACAATGAGCAGTTCTTC.

V is TRBV3-1 (or the pseudogene TRBV3-2) and J is TRBJ1-4; TRBD1 matches 8 bases. The CDR3 is 17 residues long. V gave up 4 bases and J gave up 0 bases; unmatched junction bases: 7. Germline values: CDR1 LGHDT, CDR2 YNNKEL (reference sequence). The CDR3 bases are TGTGCCAGCAGCCCACCAGGGGGCTTAACAACTAATGAAAAACTGTTTTTT. It encodes CASSPPGGLTTNEKLFF.

This clone was detected once. The chain carries TRBV7-3 and TRBJ1-1; tentative D call: TRBD1 (5 bases). This CDR3 comprises 12 residues. In germline, CDR1 is SGHTA, CDR2 FQGTGA. With 5 bases removed from V and 5 bases from J, the gap between germline ends came to 9 bases. The CDR3 bases are TGTGCCAGCAGCGATTGGGGGACTGAAGCTTTCTTT. This translates into CASSDWGTEAFF.

This rearrangement joins TRBV27 to TRBJ2-7; TRBD1 agrees at 8 bases. The CDR3 consists of 15 residues. V trimming: 5 bases; J trimming: 7 bases; junction bases outside the gene matches: 13. The germline gives CDR1 MNHEY, CDR2 SMNVEV (reference sequence). CDR3 protein: CASSPRDRIRWEQYF. CDR3 bases: TGTGCCAGCAGTCCCCGGGACAGGATTCGGTGGGAGCAGTACTTC.

The chain employs TRBV18 and TRBJ1-5; D might be TRBD1 (6 bases). Germline-derived CDR1 and CDR2 are KGHSH and LQKENI. Trimming stripped 6 bases from V and 0 bases from J, with 9 bases between. The CDR3 has 14 amino acids. As DNA, the CDR3 is TGTGCCAGCTCGCAACAGGGTAGCAATCAGCCCCAGCATTTT. Translation: CASSQQGSNQPQHF.

This chain connects TRBV19 to TRBJ1-1; D uncertain. V was pared by 4 bases and J by 3 bases, with 15 bases between. The CDR3 covers 15 residues. Germline values: CDR1 LNHDA, CDR2 SQIVND (reference sequence). The DNA for the CDR3 is TGTGCCAGTAGTACCCCGAGGGCCCTAGACACTGAAGCTTTCTTT. This encodes CASSTPRALDTEAFF.

The chain is built from TRBV5-4 and TRBJ2-1; 8 bases agree with TRBD2. J lost 5 bases, V lost 3 bases, and 10 bases had no gene match. The CDR3 contains 16 residues. Germline-derived CDR1 and CDR2 are SGHNT and YYREEE (reference sequence). The CDR3 loop reads CASSSPPGLGNNEQFF. The CDR3 nucleotides are TGTGCCAGCAGCTCGCCTCCGGGACTAGGAAACAATGAGCAGTTCTTC.

The chain recombines TRBV3-1 (or the pseudogene TRBV3-2) with TRBJ1-1; 8 nucleotides line up with TRBD1. Losses at the gene ends were 4 bases for V and 5 bases for J; bases not matched to a gene: 6. CDR1 and CDR2 (germline): LGHDT, YNNKEL (reference sequence). The CDR3 has 14 residues. The CDR3 DNA reads TGTGCCAGCAGCCCCCGGACAGGGACGACTGAAGCTTTCTTT. Its protein product is CASSPRTGTTEAFF.

This clone was found a few times. The rearrangement joins TRBV3-1 (or the pseudogene TRBV3-2) to TRBJ1-3; possibly TRBD1 for D (5 bases). CDR1 and CDR2 from the germline V gene are LGHDT and YNNKEL (reference sequence). CDR3 length equals 15 residues. Trimming left V 4 bases short and J 7 bases short, with 17 bases between. CDR3 sequence: CASSPGQGKWNTIYF. In DNA form, the CDR3 reads TGTGCCAGCAGCCCGGGGCAGGGCAAGTGGAACACCATATATTTT.

DNA of the CDR3: TGTGCCAGCGCTGACCGGGACGGAGGGGAGACCCAGTACTTC. It specifies CASADRDGGETQYF. The chain uses TRBV18 and TRBJ2-5, with a possible D match to TRBD2 (6 bases). CDR1 KGHSH and CDR2 LQKENI come from the germline V gene. V lost 8 bases to trimming and J lost 5 bases, with 18 bases between them. The CDR3 has 14 amino acids.

V usage is TRBV6-2 or TRBV6-3 and J usage is TRBJ2-1; D is possibly TRBD2 (5 bases). The CDR3 consists of 14 residues. Between the trimmed V and J ends, which lost 6 bases and 0 bases, there was a span of 9 bases. Per the germline V gene, CDR1 is MNHEY and CDR2 is SVGEGT. The CDR3 loop reads CASSQRNSYNEQFF. The DNA of the CDR3 is TGTGCCAGCAGCCAGCGGAACTCCTACAATGAGCAGTTCTTC.

The genes are TRBV7-8 and TRBJ2-1; TRBD2 aligns across 8 bases. CDR3 length: 15 residues. Germline V gives CDR1 SGHVS, CDR2 FQNEAQ. Trimming took 5 bases from V and 9 from J; bases not matched to a gene: 12. CDR3 sequence (DNA): TGTGCCAGCAGCCACCGGGGGGGGCTACAATTTGAGCAGTTCTTC. This translates into CASSHRGGLQFEQFF.

This chain links TRBV5-5 with TRBJ2-3; D possibly corresponds to TRBD2 (7 bases). Germline V gene sequence: CDR1 SGHKS, CDR2 YYEKEE (reference sequence). The CDR3 length is 15 residues. Deletions cut 7 bases from V and 6 bases from J, with 21 bases between. This chain's CDR3 is CASHTTWGGLDTQYF. CDR3 bases: TGTGCCAGCCACACTACGTGGGGGGGGCTGGATACGCAGTATTTT.

This chain links TRBV3-1 (or the pseudogene TRBV3-2) with TRBJ2-2; perhaps TRBD1 as D (6 bases). Trimming cost V 2 bases and J 7 bases, with 14 bases left between them. The CDR3 sequence is 15 residues long. Germline CDR1 and CDR2: LGHDT and YNNKEL (reference sequence). CDR3 sequence: CASSQRAPTGGELFF. Written as DNA, the CDR3 is TGTGCCAGCAGCCAAAGAGCCCCGACAGGCGGGGAGCTGTTTTTT.

The CDR3 sequence is CASSFEDTEAFF. CDR3 coding DNA: TGTGCCAGCAGCTTTGAGGACACTGAAGCTTTCTTT. The chain is built from TRBV7-9 and TRBJ1-1; D is uncertain. Germline lookup yields CDR1 SEHNR and CDR2 FQNEAQ (reference sequence). The CDR3 runs 12 residues. The V end was cut by 3 bases, the J end by 3 bases, with 5 bases between.

This clone came up a few times. V is TRBV9 and J is TRBJ1-6; D possibly corresponds to TRBD1 (5 bases). The germline CDR1 and CDR2 sequences are SGDLS and YYNGEE. The V gene lost 4 bases and the J gene lost 10 bases, with 9 bases spanning the gap. The CDR3 sequence is 12 residues long. The CDR3 region is CASSSPGSPLHF. For the CDR3, the DNA is TGTGCCAGCAGCTCACCAGGGTCACCCCTCCACTTT.

The table lists this clone with a count of one. V gene TRBV2 combines with J gene TRBJ2-6; either TRBD1 or TRBD2 may supply D (5 bases each). Germline V gene data show CDR1 as SNHLY and CDR2 as FYNNEI. The CDR3 totals 15 residues. The V end lost 6 bases, the J end lost 2 bases, and 11 bases lay between the germline ends. This chain's CDR3 is CASRRGSTGANVLTF. CDR3 in DNA: TGTGCCAGCAGGAGGGGCAGTACTGGGGCCAACGTCCTGACTTTC.

V usage is TRBV5-1 and J usage is TRBJ2-7; either TRBD1 or TRBD2 may fit D (5 bases each). Deletions cut 4 bases from V and 6 bases from J, with 11 bases between. CDR1 and CDR2 from the germline V gene are SGHRS and YFSETQ. The CDR3 length is 12 residues. The CDR3 here is CASSRGTGEQYF. The DNA of the CDR3 is TGCGCCAGCAGCCGTGGGACCGGCGAGCAGTACTTC. The variable domain in full, completed from reference TRBV5-1 and TRBJ2-7, reads KAGVTQTPRYLIKTRGQQVTLSCSPISGHRSVSWYQQTPGQGLQFLFEYFSETQRNKGNFPGRFSGRQFSNSRSEMNVSTLELGDSALYLCASSRGTGEQYFGPGTRLTVT.

This chain links TRBV10-3 with TRBJ2-7, with D possibly matching TRBD2 (7 bases). The CDR3 runs to 17 residues. Per germline, CDR1 ENHRY and CDR2 SYGVKD. Between the trimmed V and J ends, which lost 2 bases and 6 bases, there was a span of 23 bases. The CDR3 loop reads CAISETAGGGAVSEQYF. CDR3 bases: TGTGCCATCAGTGAGACGGCAGGTGGGGGGGCGGTGTCCGAGCAGTACTTC.

The chain recombines TRBV2 with TRBJ2-7; 8 nucleotides agree with TRBD1. The CDR3 runs to 14 residues. Germline-derived CDR1 and CDR2 are SNHLY and FYNNEI. After removal of 3 bases from V and 6 bases from J, the junction contained 7 bases not matched to a gene. CDR3 DNA: TGTGCCAGCAGTGACAGGGGGCAAGTCTTCGAGCAGTACTTC. It is translated as CASSDRGQVFEQYF.

The CDR3 bases are TGTGCCAGCAGCGTCAACGGGGAGGGACATGAAAAACTGTTTTTT. Protein product: CASSVNGEGHEKLFF. The V and J genes are TRBV9 and TRBJ1-4, with a possible D match to TRBD1 (5 bases). Germline V gene lookup returns CDR1 SGDLS and CDR2 YYNGEE. V shed 2 bases and J shed 6 bases, with 14 bases lying between them. This CDR3 is 15 amino acids long.

The V call is TRBV2, the J call TRBJ2-2; weak D call: TRBD2 (6 bases). The V and J ends lost 5 bases and 3 bases respectively, with 13 bases between them. Germline V gene sequence: CDR1 SNHLY, CDR2 FYNNEI. This CDR3 has 15 amino acids. CDR3 DNA: TGTGCCAGCAGTTTGCAGGGAGGCGACACCGGGGAGCTGTTTTTT. Protein: CASSLQGGDTGELFF.

This clone was recorded once. The J gene is TRBJ1-1, the V gene TRBV28, with D possibly being TRBD1 (6 bases). CDR1 and CDR2 (germline): MDHEN, SYDVKM. This CDR3 has 12 amino acids. Trimming stripped 5 bases from V and 5 bases from J, with 9 bases between. CDR3 sequence (DNA): TGTGCCAGCAGTACAGGGTTGACTGAAGCTTTCTTT. Its translation is CASSTGLTEAFF.

The chain links TRBV5-8 to TRBJ2-7; D might be TRBD2 (5 bases). The CDR3 is made up of 13 amino acids. V lost 2 bases, J lost 5 bases, and 11 bases lay in between. Germline CDR1 reads SGHTS; CDR2 reads YDEGEE. The chain's CDR3 is CASSFSGSHEQYF. The CDR3 bases are TGTGCCAGCAGCTTCTCTGGGAGTCACGAGCAGTACTTC.

DNA of the CDR3: TGTGCCAGCAGCGAGCTAAATAGGCGGGAGGAAGCTTTCTTT. Translating it yields CASSELNRREEAFF. The chain couples TRBV7-9 to TRBJ1-1, with D unresolved. V lost 5 bases and J lost 8, with 18 bases in between. The CDR3 contains 14 residues. Per germline, CDR1 SEHNR and CDR2 FQNEAQ (reference sequence).